Following are 20 T cell receptor delta chains from one sample sequenced in a study of gamma delta lymphoproliferative disorders and STAT genes. TCRdb re-called the multiplex PCR reads using CATT. Of some 1,400 delta-chain clones listed, around 0.84% are singletons. PBMCs from patients and controls supplied the genomic DNA for sequencing. The specimen sequenced was blood. These receptors were obtained from a human donor in good health.

This clone turned up a few times. The protein in TCRdb stems from a much larger clone and differs at residue 11 from this DNA's translation, likely a read error; here the protein is translated from the DNA. CDR3 loop: CACDTLLQASAGGFDKLIF. The CDR3, as DNA: TGTGCCTGTGACACCCTCCTTCAAGCCAGTGCTGGGGGGTTCGATAAACTCATCTTT. The V gene is TRDV2, the J gene TRDJ1; TRDD3 matches 7 bases. From germline, CDR1 is GEAIGNYY and CDR2 EKD. The CDR3 contains 19 residues. With 0 bases clipped from V and 4 bases from J, the junction kept 19 bases outside the gene matches.

This clone appeared a few times. The TCRdb protein comes from a much larger clone and disagrees with this DNA's translation at residue 7, likely due to a read error; the protein given here is derived from the DNA. The chain joins TRDV2 to TRDJ1; D is ambiguous. The V end was cut by 3 bases, the J end by 0 bases, with 13 bases between. Germline V lookup: CDR1 GEAIGNYY, CDR2 EKD. The CDR3 extends over 15 amino acids. CDR3 sequence: CACDRVRPYTDKLIF. CDR3 sequence (DNA): TGTGCCTGTGACCGAGTTAGACCGTACACCGATAAACTCATCTTT.

There are a few counts of this clone. The protein TCRdb lists belongs to a much larger clone and differs from this DNA's translation at residue 16, which points to a read error; the protein shown is made from the DNA. The chain links TRDV2 to TRDJ1, with TRDD3 matching 12 bases. Per germline, CDR1 GEAIGNYY and CDR2 EKD. This CDR3 comprises 18 residues. The CDR3 bases are TGTGCCTGTGACTCAGTCCATCTGGGGGATACGTTCACCGATAAATTCATCTTT. It translates to CACDSVHLGDTFTDKFIF.

This clone was picked up a small number of times. Translating this DNA gives a protein that differs at residue 17 from the TCRdb one, which belongs to a much larger clone; a read error is likely, and the protein shown is this translation. No V gene was called, though TRDJ1 was called as the J gene; the D segment call TRDD3 is taken from the table without a DNA check. The CDR3 runs 19 residues. CDR3 DNA sequence: TGTGCCTGTGACACCCTCCTTCAAGCCAGTACTGGGGGGTTCGATAAACCCATCTTT. It translates to CACDTLLQASTGGFDKPIF.

Turning to this clone: A far larger clone is one base from this, pointing to a likely read error. The same CDR3 arises from other DNA sequences in this sample as well. V gene TRDV2 combines with J gene TRDJ1, with a tentative D call TRDD3 (5 bases). Trimming cost V 4 bases and J 1 base, with 12 bases left between them. CDR3 size: 14 residues. Germline V gene data show CDR1 as GEAIGNYY and CDR2 as EKD. CDR3 in DNA: TGTGCCTGTGATACTTGGGGCACCACCGATAAACTCATCTTT. Translation gives CACDTWGTTDKLIF.

In regard to this clone: TCRdb records a much larger clone's protein for this DNA, with a difference at residue 5 that likely arises from a read error; the protein given is the translation of the DNA. This rearrangement joins TRDV2 to TRDJ1, with 10 positions matching TRDD3. Germline V lookup: CDR1 GEAIGNYY, CDR2 EKD. This CDR3 is 18 amino acids long. J lost 0 bases, V lost 2 bases, and 11 bases had no gene match. CDR3 residues: CACDIVLVGDTYTDKLIF. In DNA form, the CDR3 reads TGTGCCTGTGACATCGTTTTGGTGGGGGATACCTACACCGATAAACTCATCTTT.

This clone appeared a few times. The translation of this DNA and the TCRdb protein of a much larger clone differ at residue 14, probably owing to a read error; the protein shown here is translated from the DNA. In nucleotides, the CDR3 is TGTGCCTGTGACACCGTGGGGTTACTGGGGGCTAACACCAATAAACTCATCTTT. Amino acids: CACDTVGLLGANTNKLIF. The chain employs TRDV2 and TRDJ1; TRDD3 matches 8 bases. CDR3 length: 18 residues. Germline CDR1 reads GEAIGNYY; CDR2 reads EKD.

This clone was counted a few times. The protein recorded in TCRdb matches a much larger clone and deviates from this DNA's translation at residue 22, suggesting a read error; the protein here is obtained by translating the DNA. The CDR3: CALGERPVPLPIVWGIPDTDKPIF. The DNA of the CDR3 is TGTGCTCTTGGGGAACGGCCCGTCCCCCTTCCTATTGTTTGGGGGATACCGGATACCGATAAACCCATCTTT. V is TRDV1 and J is TRDJ1; 10 bases agree with TRDD3. Germline V gene data show CDR1 as TSWWSYY and CDR2 as QGS. The CDR3 totals 24 residues.

This clone is categorized as medium-sized (0.01 to 0.1%). A read error likely explains this, since a far larger clone differs by one base. J is TRDJ1 and V is TRDV2; TRDD3 agrees at 12 bases. The CDR3 is made up of 18 amino acids. The ends lost 3 bases at V and 1 base at J; junction bases unmatched: 11. Germline V CDR1 and CDR2: GEAIGNYY, EKD. The CDR3 bases are TGTGCCTGTGACTCAGTCCATCTGGGGGATACGTCCACCGATAAACTCATCTTT. Protein: CACDSVHLGDTSTDKLIF.

To note about this clone: It differs at one base from a far larger clone, so likely a read error. This sample also contains other DNA sequences that code for the same CDR3. The rearrangement links TRDV2 to TRDJ1; TRDD3 agrees at 8 bases. The CDR3 runs to 19 residues. The germline V gene has CDR1 GEAIGNYY and CDR2 EKD. For the CDR3, the DNA is TGTGCCTGTGACACCCTCCTTCAAGCCAGTACTGGGGGGTTCGATAAACTTATCTTT. It translates to CACDTLLQASTGGFDKLIF.

This clone appeared a few times. The TCRdb protein comes from a much larger clone and disagrees with this DNA's translation at residue 4, likely due to a read error; the protein given here is derived from the DNA. V is TRDV3 and J is TRDJ1, with 8 nucleotides matching TRDD3. This CDR3 spans 19 amino acids. The trim removed 3 bases at V and 0 bases at J, leaving 21 bases unmatched. CDR1 and CDR2 from the germline V gene are TVYSNPD and GDNSRS (reference sequence). The CDR3 DNA reads as TGTGCCTTCGCTTGCTATAATTTACTGGGGGGGGCGTACACCGATAAACTCATCTTT. Its translation is CAFACYNLLGGAYTDKLIF.

The J segment is TRDJ1; no V gene was assigned. The CDR3 has 14 residues. Written as DNA, the CDR3 is TGTGCCTCCCTACAAATGGGCACCAAGAGTAAACTCATCTTT. It yields the protein CASLQMGTKSKLIF.

This clone was observed a handful of times. TCRdb attributes to this sequence the protein of a much larger clone, which differs from the DNA translation at residue 13; a read error is likely, and the protein displayed is translated from the DNA. This chain uses TRDV2 with TRDJ1; 13 bases align to TRDD3. The J segment lost 4 bases and the V segment lost 3 bases, leaving 13 bases of the junction unmatched. Looked up from germline, CDR1 is GEAIGNYY and CDR2 is EKD. The CDR3 extends over 18 amino acids. This CDR3 is CACDALLGDTDLIDKLIF. CDR3 DNA sequence: TGTGCCTGTGACGCCCTACTGGGGGATACGGACTTAATCGATAAACTCATCTTT.

About this clone itself: TCRdb's listed protein matches a much larger clone and diverges from this DNA's translation at residue 14, likely through a read error; the protein shown comes from the DNA. V usage is TRDV1 and J usage is TRDJ1, with a weak D call TRDD3 (9 bases). In germline, CDR1 is TSWWSYY, CDR2 QGS. The V end lost 1 base, the J end lost 2 bases, and 38 bases lay between the germline ends. This CDR3 is built from 24 residues. The CDR3 region has the DNA TGTGCTCTTGGGGAACGGCCCGTCCCCCTTCCTATTGTTCGGGGGATACCGGATACCGATAAACTCATCTTT. Amino acids: CALGERPVPLPIVRGIPDTDKLIF.

This clone appeared many times. This likely reflects a read error, since a far larger clone is one base away. Other nucleotide sequences from this sample produce the same CDR3. V usage is TRDV2 and J usage is TRDJ1, with TRDD3 identical over 9 bases. Germline V gene data show CDR1 as GEAIGNYY and CDR2 as EKD. CDR3 length equals 15 residues. The CDR3 bases are TGTGCCTGCGACACCGTGGGGGATATCGGCGATAAACTCATCTTT. Its translation is CACDTVGDIGDKLIF.

By sample fraction, this clone is medium-sized. Given a far larger clone just one base away, this is likely a sequencing read error. The chain couples TRDV2 to TRDJ1; 8 bases agree with TRDD3. CDR3 size: 15 residues. Germline assignment: CDR1 GEAIGNYY and CDR2 EKD. CDR3 loop: CACVTGGIWTDKPIF. For the CDR3, the DNA is TGTGCCTGTGTAACTGGGGGGATATGGACCGATAAACCCATCTTT.

This clone has more than one count but fewer than ten. A far bigger clonotype differs at one base, so this is likely a read error. Other DNA sequences in this sample translate to the same CDR3. The rearrangement uses TRDV2 and TRDJ1; 13 bases agree with TRDD3. CDR1 and CDR2 from the germline V gene are GEAIGNYY and EKD. V was clipped by 2 bases and J by 4 bases; unmatched bases: 30. This CDR3 spans 24 amino acids. For the CDR3, the DNA is TGTGCCTGTGACAGCCTTAACTGGGGGATACGCGATCAGGGCGAAGGGTGGGCGCTCGATAAACTCATCTTT. It translates to CACDSLNWGIRDQGEGWALDKLIF.

This clone appeared a few times. With only one base between it and a far larger clone, this is likely a read error. Different DNA sequences within this sample yield the same CDR3. This chain uses TRDV2 with TRDJ1; D might be TRDD3 (5 bases). The germline V gene has CDR1 GEAIGNYY and CDR2 EKD. The CDR3 length is 18 residues. V gave up 0 bases and J gave up 0 bases, with 19 bases separating them. The CDR3 loop is CACDTVLVGDTYTDKLIF. The CDR3 DNA is TGTGCCTGTGACACCGTTTTGGTGGGAGATACCTACACCGATAAACTCATCTTT.

Points on this clone: TCRdb's protein for this DNA is that of a much larger clone and differs from the translation at residue 10, likely a read error; the protein shown is the DNA translation. The CDR3 sequence is CALGLKPSGMHSGDKLIF. The CDR3 DNA sequence: TGTGCTCTTGGGTTAAAACCTTCCGGTATGCACAGTGGCGATAAACTCATCTTT. The V gene is TRDV1, the J gene TRDJ1; tentative D call: TRDD2 (6 bases). Germline loops: CDR1 TSWWSYY, CDR2 QGS. The CDR3 has 18 amino acids. Trimming pared 5 bases from V and 4 bases from J, leaving 26 bases between.

For this clone: This DNA translates differently at residue 7 from the TCRdb protein, which is that of a much larger clone; a read error is likely, and the protein shown is the DNA's own translation. CDR3 DNA sequence: TGTGCTTTCATGAAGCCACGGGGTGGCGGGTGGGGGTTCACCGATAAACTCATCTTT. Its translation is CAFMKPRGGGWGFTDKLIF. This rearrangement joins TRAV38-2/DV8 to TRDJ1; D is perhaps TRDD3 (6 bases). This CDR3 contains 19 residues. Germline V gene sequence: CDR1 TSESDYY, CDR2 QEAYKQQN. Trimming removed 9 bases at V and 1 base at J, with 31 bases between.